A single TCR beta chain is shown here with its context. This sample was taken from a study of CD8 T cells in Susac syndrome. The authors reverse transcribed about 0.45 to 1 ug RNA with random hexamers. TCRdb re-derived calls from the immunoSEQ multiplex PCR reads in MiXCR, one entry per CDR3 protein. Of 150,000 to 200,000 distinct CDR3 sequences in the sample, roughly 95% were seen once. This clonotype was sampled from a human donor with multiple sclerosis. Sequenced input: CD8+ T cells from PBMCs.

The CDR3 region is CASSSLRAGDPYEQYF. The CDR3 nucleotides are TGTGCCAGCAGTTCTTTGAGAGCGGGAGATCCCTACGAGCAGTACTTC. The chain combines TRBV13 with TRBJ2-7; 8 bases map to TRBD2. Germline V lookup: CDR1 PRHDT, CDR2 FYEKMQ (reference sequence). After removal of 6 bases from V and 2 bases from J, the junction contained 12 bases not matched to a gene. The CDR3 has 16 amino acids.